This TCR beta chain was sequenced for a study of T-cell memory formation after mild COVID-19. Study at large: In these data, TCR clusters were largely donor specific. Points from the study as a whole: Memory from before infection featured some responding clones, which suggests cross-reactive memory joined. A second wave expanding day 15 to 37 was CD4+-biased; contracting clones were balanced.

This clonotype was seen ten or more times. The antigen is unknown. CDR3 length: 12 residues. Trimming removed 1 base from V and 3 bases from J, with 7 bases in between. Germline loops: CDR1 GTSNPN, CDR2 SVGIG (reference sequence). With constant-segment primers, 5'RACE yielded cDNA libraries of TCR alpha and TCR beta that carried sample barcodes and UMIs. TCRdb re-analysed the 5' RACE reads in MiXCR, keeping a single row per CDR3 protein. The table shows fewer than 50,000 distinct CDR3 sequences, with less than 7.5% occurring only once. V and J are TRBV30 and TRBJ2-7; D is unclear. The sequence was obtained from a young man who had mild COVID-19 (a few samples of this study predate the infection). Cell type and time point are not known. The specimen was PBMCs or a T cell subset sorted from them (not recorded which). CDR3 coding DNA: TGTGCCTGGAGTGAGCCTCACTACGAGCAGTACTTC. Amino acid sequence: CAWSEPHYEQYF.